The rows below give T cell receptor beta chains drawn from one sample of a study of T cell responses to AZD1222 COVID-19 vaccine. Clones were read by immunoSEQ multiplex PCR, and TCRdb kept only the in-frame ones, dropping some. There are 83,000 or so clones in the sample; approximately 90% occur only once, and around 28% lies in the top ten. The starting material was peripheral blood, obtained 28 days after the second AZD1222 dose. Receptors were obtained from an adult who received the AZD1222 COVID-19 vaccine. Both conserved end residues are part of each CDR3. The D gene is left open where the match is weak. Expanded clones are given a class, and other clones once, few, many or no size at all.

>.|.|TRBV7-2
CASSSRGVGRNTEAFF
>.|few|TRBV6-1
CASSERYGSNQPQHF
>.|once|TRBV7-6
CASSRLPGTEGYEQYF
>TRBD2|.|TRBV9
CASSARLAGVNEQFF
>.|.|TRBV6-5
CASSPPGQPQHF
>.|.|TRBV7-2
CASSPHGGWEQYF
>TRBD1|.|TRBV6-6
CASSYWDSLNQPQHF
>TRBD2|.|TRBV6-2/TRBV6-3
CASSYPGLAASTDTQYF
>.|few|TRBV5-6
CATQALSGNTIYF
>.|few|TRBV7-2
CASSSPGSGNTIYF
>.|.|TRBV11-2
CASSFGIAREQFF
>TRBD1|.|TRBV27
CASSLKGAAYGYTF
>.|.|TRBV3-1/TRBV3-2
CASSQGGDQPQHF
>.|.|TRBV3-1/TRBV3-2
CASSQDWGSNQPQHF
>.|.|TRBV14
CASSPDLSYEQYF
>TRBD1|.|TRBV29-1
CSAGQGSAYTEAFF
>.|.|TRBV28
CASSLWTSGNTIYF
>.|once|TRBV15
CATSRDQGNEQFF
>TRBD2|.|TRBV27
CASSQLAGGQYEQYF
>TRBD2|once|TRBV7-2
CASSLGGGGLAGVMGEQFF
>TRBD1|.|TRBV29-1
CSARTGGTEAFF
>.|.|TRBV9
CASSTTPKSGELFF
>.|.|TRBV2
CASTRTEAFF
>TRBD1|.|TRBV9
CASSARQGSGTDTQYF
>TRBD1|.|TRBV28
CASSFNTGRDRGYEKLFF
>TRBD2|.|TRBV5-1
CASSLGLAGDGQYF
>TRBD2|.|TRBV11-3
CASSPGTSGRTGDTQYF
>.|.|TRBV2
CASSLDTTEAFF
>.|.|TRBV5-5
CASSLSDWTPNYGYTF
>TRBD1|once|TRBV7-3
CASSPGTGAGELFF
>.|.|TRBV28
CASSSYSYTEAFF
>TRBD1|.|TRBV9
CASSAGQGAYYGYTF
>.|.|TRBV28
CASSRQTSNIQYF
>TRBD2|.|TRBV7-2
CASSSYSGRPDTQYF
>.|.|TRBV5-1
CASSQNPLGEQYF
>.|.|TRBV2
CASGLSWEPQHF
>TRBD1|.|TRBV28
CASITGGNEQFF
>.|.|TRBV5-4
CASSPPHQDEQFF
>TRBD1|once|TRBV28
CASSLGGQASYEQYF
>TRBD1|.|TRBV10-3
CAIIPGTGSYEQYF
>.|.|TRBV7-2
CASSFGGGDGYTF
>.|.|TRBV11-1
CASSSRGGGDTGELFF
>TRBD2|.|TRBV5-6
CASSSIAGGPQETQYF
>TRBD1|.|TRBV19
CASSTTGGSPLHF
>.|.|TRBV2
CASSEGVGEKLFF
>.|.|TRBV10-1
CASSAAQHLTDEQFF
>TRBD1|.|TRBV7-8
CASSLRQGIVPGELFF
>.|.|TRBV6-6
CASSSYEKLFF
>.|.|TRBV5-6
CASSKGLGNIDEQFF
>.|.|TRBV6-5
CASHSQAGEVTELFF
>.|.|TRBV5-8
CASSLLLGPQETQYF
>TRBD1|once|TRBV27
CASSTGGLGEKLFF
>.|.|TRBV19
CASSRRRSEKLFF
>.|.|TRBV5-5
CASSPSGGAGSPLHF
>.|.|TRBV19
CASREGPGSYEQYF
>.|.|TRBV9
CASSRSGGGVDRNNEQFF
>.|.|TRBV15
CATSRDRDRNSPLHF